Each of the 20 T cell receptor beta chains below was sequenced from the same sample in a study of blood T cell repertoires in COVID-19. Sequencing used immunoSEQ multiplex PCR; TCRdb keeps in-frame clones, though not all of them. The sample has a few hundred thousand clones, around 89% seen once. Sequencing was done on a sample of PBMCs or T cells enriched from blood (not recorded which). These receptors were taken from a man aged 25-40 years who had recovered from COVID-19.

This CDR3 is CASSLRGGSSYNEQFF. CDR3 bases: TGTGCCAGCAGCTTAAGGGGCGGGAGTTCTTACAATGAGCAGTTCTTC. This chain uses TRBV7-3 with TRBJ2-1; 7 nucleotides match TRBD2. Germline V CDR1 and CDR2: SGHTA, FQGTGA. This CDR3 has 16 amino acids. J lost 4 bases, V lost 1 base, and 7 bases had no gene match.

This chain uses TRBV15 with TRBJ1-3; tentative D call: TRBD1 (5 bases). Germline values: CDR1 LNHNV, CDR2 YYDKDF (reference sequence). The CDR3 spans 17 residues. The ends were cut back, 5 bases at V and 0 bases at J, with 17 bases in the middle. The CDR3 is CATSDQYGGDSGNTIYF. In nucleotides, the CDR3 is TGTGCCACCAGCGACCAATACGGGGGAGACTCTGGAAACACCATATATTTT.

The rearrangement links TRBV11-2 to TRBJ2-1; possible D gene TRBD2, 6 bases. The CDR3 is 14 residues long. Trimming removed 0 bases from V and 7 bases from J, with 10 bases in between. CDR1 and CDR2 (germline): SGHAT, FQNNGV. CDR3 DNA: TGTGCCAGCAGCTTAGATCTAGCGACAAATGAGCAGTTCTTC. Translating it yields CASSLDLATNEQFF.

The chain couples TRBV28 to TRBJ1-5, with 9 bases that match TRBD1. The V and J ends lost 5 bases and 4 bases, in that order; junction bases with no gene match: 6. Germline lookup yields CDR1 MDHEN and CDR2 SYDVKM. CDR3 length: 15 amino acids. CDR3 sequence reads: CASSPDRGGNQPQHF. Here the CDR3 DNA reads TGTGCCAGCAGTCCGGACAGGGGTGGGAATCAGCCCCAGCATTTT.

This chain connects TRBV5-4 to TRBJ1-2, with a weak D call TRBD1 (6 bases). Germline assignment: CDR1 SGHNT and CDR2 YYREEE (reference sequence). Trimming cost V 5 bases and J 1 base, with 9 bases left between them. This CDR3 is built from 13 residues. CDR3 sequence: CASRLDSNYGYTF. In nucleotides, the CDR3 is TGTGCCAGCAGACTGGACAGTAACTATGGCTACACCTTC.

Concerning this clone itself: In the same sample, other DNA sequences code for this CDR3. The genes are TRBV5-1 and TRBJ2-2; the D gene is possibly TRBD1 (6 bases). Deletions cut 2 bases from V and 2 bases from J, with 10 bases between. The CDR3 sequence is 15 residues long. Germline CDR1 SGHRS, CDR2 YFSETQ. CDR3 in amino acids: CASSLGQTNTGELFF. DNA for the CDR3: TGCGCCAGCAGCTTAGGACAGACTAACACCGGGGAGCTGTTTTTT. Complete variable domain (other parts from reference TRBV5-1 and TRBJ2-2): KAGVTQTPRYLIKTRGQQVTLSCSPISGHRSVSWYQQTPGQGLQFLFEYFSETQRNKGNFPGRFSGRQFSNSRSEMNVSTLELGDSALYLCASSLGQTNTGELFFGEGSRLTVL.

The chain couples TRBV7-6 to TRBJ2-1; 10 positions agree with TRBD2. Germline V CDR1 and CDR2: SGHVS, FNYEAQ. This CDR3 spans 15 amino acids. With V trimmed by 7 bases and J by 6 bases, 9 bases remained unmatched. This CDR3 is CASTKLSGRSNEQFF. The DNA for the CDR3 is TGTGCCAGCACCAAACTTAGCGGGAGGAGCAATGAGCAGTTCTTC. Full variable domain (remainder filled in from reference TRBV7-6 and TRBJ2-1): GAGVSQSPRYKVTKRGQDVALRCDPISGHVSLYWYRQALGQGPEFLTYFNYEAQQDKSGLPNDRFSAERPEGSISTLTIQRTEQRDSAMYRCASTKLSGRSNEQFFGPGTRLTVL.

This chain links TRBV4-1 with TRBJ1-3; 7 bases map to TRBD1. The length of the CDR3 is 16 residues. Germline V gene sequence: CDR1 MGHRA, CDR2 YSYEKL. V dropped 0 bases and J dropped 5; count of bases not matched to a gene: 7. This CDR3 reads CASSQDGRGSRNTIYF. CDR3 bases: TGCGCCAGCAGCCAAGATGGCAGGGGGAGCAGAAACACCATATATTTT.

As DNA, the CDR3 is TGTGCCAGCTTGAAAGCCGGTGCAACTAATGAAAAACTGTTTTTT. Translated, it gives CASLKAGATNEKLFF. This sequence joins TRBV2 and TRBJ1-4, with no clear D. Trimming left V 8 bases short and J 0 bases short, with 13 bases between. CDR1 and CDR2 (germline): SNHLY, FYNNEI. The CDR3 has 15 residues.

The chain carries TRBV9 and TRBJ2-7; 7 bases map to TRBD2. After removal of 0 bases from V and 2 bases from J, the junction contained 5 bases not matched to a gene. Germline CDR1 and CDR2: SGDLS and YYNGEE. CDR3 size: 15 residues. The CDR3 loop reads CASSVDGGSAYEQYF. CDR3 nucleotide sequence: TGTGCCAGCAGCGTAGATGGCGGGAGTGCCTACGAGCAGTACTTC. The complete variable domain, with remaining parts taken from reference TRBV9 and TRBJ2-7, reads DSGVTQTPKHLITATGQRVTLRCSPRSGDLSVYWYQQSLDQGLQFLIQYYNGEERAKGNILERFSAQQFPDLHSELNLSSLELGDSALYFCASSVDGGSAYEQYFGPGTRLTVT.

The rearrangement joins TRBV3-1 (or the pseudogene TRBV3-2) to TRBJ1-5; maybe TRBD1 (6 bases). This CDR3 is 15 amino acids long. Germline V gives CDR1 LGHDT, CDR2 YNNKEL (reference sequence). Trimming removed 1 base at V and 2 bases at J, with 9 bases between. The CDR3 reads CASSQAGGGNQPQHF. CDR3 in DNA: TGTGCCAGCAGCCAAGCGGGGGGCGGCAATCAGCCCCAGCATTTT.

This chain links TRBV3-1 (or the pseudogene TRBV3-2) with TRBJ2-1, with 14 positions matching TRBD2. The germline gives CDR1 LGHDT, CDR2 YNNKEL (reference sequence). The junction had 5 bases not matched to a gene; V was cut back by 6 bases and J by 10 bases. The CDR3 is 14 amino acids. CDR3: CASRGTSGSGEQFF. The CDR3 nucleotides read TGTGCCAGCAGAGGGACTAGCGGGAGCGGGGAGCAGTTCTTC.

The V gene is TRBV4-1, the J gene TRBJ1-1; D uncertain. This CDR3 contains 15 residues. From germline, CDR1 is MGHRA and CDR2 YSYEKL. Trimming removed 4 bases from V and 1 base from J, with 13 bases in between. The CDR3 sequence: CASSPSGGWNTEAFF. CDR3 DNA sequence: TGCGCCAGCAGCCCTTCCGGAGGGTGGAACACTGAAGCTTTCTTT.

This clone occurred once. The rearrangement joins TRBV11-2 to TRBJ1-3; possibly TRBD1 for D (5 bases). CDR1 is SGHAT, CDR2 FQNNGV, per germline. This CDR3 is 12 amino acids long. Trimming cost V 4 bases and J 9 bases, with 10 bases left between them. Written as DNA, the CDR3 is TGTGCCAGCAGCTCTTCCAGGGTCACCATATATTTT. It is translated as CASSSSRVTIYF.

This sequence joins TRBV16 and TRBJ2-7, with D possibly TRBD2 on 5 matching bases. CDR3 size: 11 residues. Trimming took off 4 bases at V and 8 bases at J, with 9 bases between the two ends. Per the germline V gene, CDR1 is KGHSY and CDR2 is FQNENV. CDR3 region: CASSPGLKQYF. Written as DNA, the CDR3 is TGTGCCAGCAGCCCCGGACTGAAGCAGTACTTC.

This clone has just one count. The rearrangement uses TRBV2 and TRBJ2-5, with 7 bases matching TRBD1. The CDR3 consists of 14 residues. CDR1 SNHLY and CDR2 FYNNEI come from the germline V gene. V lost 6 bases, J lost 5 bases, and 9 bases stayed unmatched. CDR3 nucleotide sequence: TGTGCCAGCAGGGGGGACAGTAGCACGGAGACCCAGTACTTC. Protein sequence: CASRGDSSTETQYF.

V and J are TRBV14 and TRBJ2-3, with D tentatively TRBD2 (6 bases). In germline, CDR1 is SGHDN, CDR2 FVKESK. This CDR3 comprises 18 residues. V was pared by 1 base and J by 10 bases, with 27 bases between. The CDR3 reads CASSQAGVWEARKVAQYF. Written as DNA, the CDR3 is TGTGCCAGCAGCCAAGCCGGGGTGTGGGAGGCCCGGAAGGTTGCGCAGTATTTT.

The chain is built from TRBV3-1 (or the pseudogene TRBV3-2) and TRBJ1-6; possible D gene TRBD1, 5 bases. Germline V gives CDR1 LGHDT, CDR2 YNNKEL (reference sequence). Trimming cost V 1 base and J 6 bases, with 10 bases left between them. This CDR3 is built from 15 residues. The CDR3 region has the DNA TGTGCCAGCAGCCAAGGTGACAGATTTAATTCACCCCTCCACTTT. Translation: CASSQGDRFNSPLHF.

The chain recombines TRBV24-1 with TRBJ1-4; D uncertain. The CDR3 has 15 amino acids. CDR1 KGHDR and CDR2 SFDVKD come from the germline V gene. The V end was cut by 9 bases, the J end by 4 bases, with 17 bases between. The CDR3 reads CATPEEREDNEKLFF. The CDR3 DNA is TGTGCCACCCCAGAGGAGAGGGAAGATAATGAAAAACTGTTTTTT.

The chain recombines TRBV12-3 or TRBV12-4 with TRBJ1-5; D not certain. The CDR3 has 13 residues. Trimming removed 5 bases from V and 2 bases from J, with 7 bases in between. CDR3: CASSPEGNQPQHF. In DNA, the CDR3 is TGTGCCAGCAGTCCAGAGGGCAATCAGCCCCAGCATTTT.